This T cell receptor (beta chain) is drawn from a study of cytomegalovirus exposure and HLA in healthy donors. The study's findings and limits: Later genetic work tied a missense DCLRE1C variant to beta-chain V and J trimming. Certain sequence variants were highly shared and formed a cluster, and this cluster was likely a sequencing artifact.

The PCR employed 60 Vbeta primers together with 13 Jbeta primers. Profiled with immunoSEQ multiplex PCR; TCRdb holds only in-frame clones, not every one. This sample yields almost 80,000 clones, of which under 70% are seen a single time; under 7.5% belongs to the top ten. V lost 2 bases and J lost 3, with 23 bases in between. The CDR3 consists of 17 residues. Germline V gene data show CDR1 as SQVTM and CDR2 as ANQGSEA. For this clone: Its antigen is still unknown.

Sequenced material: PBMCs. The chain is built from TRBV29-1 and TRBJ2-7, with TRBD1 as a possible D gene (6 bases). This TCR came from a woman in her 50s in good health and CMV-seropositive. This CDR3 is CSVEIDYDRRISYEQYV. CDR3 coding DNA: TGCAGCGTTGAAATCGATTACGACAGGAGAATAAGCTACGAGCAGTACGTC.